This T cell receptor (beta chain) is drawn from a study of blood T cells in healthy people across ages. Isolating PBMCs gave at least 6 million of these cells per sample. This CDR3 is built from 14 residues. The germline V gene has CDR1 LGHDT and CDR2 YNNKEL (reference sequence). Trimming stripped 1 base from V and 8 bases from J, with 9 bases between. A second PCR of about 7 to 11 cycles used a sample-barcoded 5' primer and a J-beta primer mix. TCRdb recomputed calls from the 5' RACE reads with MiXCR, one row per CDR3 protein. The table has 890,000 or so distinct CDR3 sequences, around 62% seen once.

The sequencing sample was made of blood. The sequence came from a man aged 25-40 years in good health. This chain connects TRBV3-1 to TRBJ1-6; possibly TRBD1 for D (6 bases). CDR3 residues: CASSQGPGDSPLHF. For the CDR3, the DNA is TGTGCCAGCAGCCAAGGGCCAGGGGATTCACCCCTCCACTTT.